This TCR beta chain was sequenced during a study of T cell repertoires in cytomegalovirus infection. As for the study in general: Matching HLA type, along with CMV infection, was indicated by public TCR beta signatures. General observations from the study: HLA-C-restricted TCR beta clonotypes specific for CMV led the ex vivo response. The study identified carriers of CMV plus the relevant HLA from cumulative public TCR beta family frequency.

With regard to this clonotype: Its target is unknown.

Trimming removed 1 base from V and 4 bases from J, with 16 bases in between. The CDR3 contains 16 residues. Germline assignment: CDR1 SGHTA and CDR2 FQGNSA. TCRdb passed the reads through MiXCR, listing each CDR3 protein once. Of a few hundred thousand distinct CDR3 sequences listed, 8% to 9.5% were seen once; the top ten hold roughly 4%. Source material: PBMCs. J is TRBJ2-5 and V is TRBV7-2; no reliable D call. The sequence was collected from a human donor in good health (CMV status not recorded). Some clones in this sample may be carry-over from other donors' samples. The CDR3 DNA sequence: TGTGCCAGCAGCTTAGGGGCCCCTGGACGAGGAGAGACCCAGTACTTC. Residues: CASSLGAPGRGETQYF.